A selection of T cell receptor beta chains follows, all from one sample in a study of T cells after yellow fever vaccination. TCRdb re-analysed the 5' RACE reads in MiXCR, keeping a single row per CDR3 protein. The sample has 150,000 to 200,000 distinct CDR3 sequences, roughly 6.2% seen once; the top ten hold about 2.7%. Material: CD4+ T cells sorted from PBMCs, obtained on the day of the first yellow fever vaccination. Receptor source: a man between 18 and 29 years old who received the YFV17D yellow fever vaccine. Both conserved end residues are part of each CDR3. The D gene is left open where the match is weak. A row's size may be missing; if present it is once, few, many or a size class.

CDR3	DNA	D	J	V	size
CASSQDSLETQYF	TGTGCCAGCAGTCAGGATAGCCTGGAGACCCAGTACTTC	-	TRBJ2-5	TRBV7-2	many
CASSYSRGEDEQFF	TGTGCCAGCAGCTACTCCCGGGGGGAGGATGAGCAGTTCTTC	TRBD2	TRBJ2-1	TRBV7-3	few
CASSPQGSGHKYNEQFF	TGCGCCAGCAGCCCCCAGGGGTCGGGACATAAATACAATGAGCAGTTCTTC	-	TRBJ2-1	TRBV4-3	many
CASSQGPDAYGYTF	TGTGCCAGCAGCCAAGGGCCAGACGCCTACGGCTACACCTTC	-	TRBJ1-2	TRBV7-2	few
CASSYPSPETQYF	TGTGCCAGCAGCTACCCTAGCCCGGAGACCCAGTACTTC	-	TRBJ2-5	TRBV3-1	many
CASSLTSGPQDTQYF	TGCGCCAGCAGTCTTACTAGCGGTCCACAAGATACGCAGTATTTT	TRBD2	TRBJ2-3	TRBV4-3	many
CARGQGSTGELFF	TGTGCCAGAGGACAGGGTAGCACCGGGGAGCTGTTTTTT	TRBD1	TRBJ2-2	TRBV2	many
CASSQDNNRRYSNQPQHF	TGTGCCAGCAGCCAAGATAATAACAGACGATATAGCAATCAGCCCCAGCATTTT	-	TRBJ1-5	TRBV4-2	-
CASSPSLYREYSGNTIYF	TGCGCCAGCAGCCCCTCTCTTTACCGGGAGTACTCTGGAAACACCATATATTTT	-	TRBJ1-3	TRBV4-3	few
CAWSWTGADETQYF	TGTGCCTGGAGTTGGACAGGGGCTGACGAGACCCAGTACTTC	TRBD1	TRBJ2-5	TRBV30	many
CATSHGLAGYNEQFF	TGTGCCACCAGCCATGGACTAGCGGGATACAATGAGCAGTTCTTC	TRBD2	TRBJ2-1	TRBV15	-
CASSLIRGSGELFF	TGTGCCAGCAGCTTAATTAGGGGCAGCGGGGAGCTGTTTTTT	-	TRBJ2-2	TRBV7-2	many
CASSPGGGFTDTQYF	TGCGCCAGCAGCCCTGGCGGCGGATTCACAGATACGCAGTATTTT	-	TRBJ2-3	TRBV5-1	many
CASRQARFRETQYF	TGTGCCAGCAGGCAAGCGCGGTTCCGAGAGACCCAGTACTTC	-	TRBJ2-5	TRBV7-8	many
CASSLYGTRNEKLFF	TGTGCCAGCAGCTTATACGGAACAAGGAATGAAAAACTGTTTTTT	-	TRBJ1-4	TRBV7-2	-
CASSLPQIFSTDTQYF	TGTGCCAGCAGCTTACCACAGATCTTTAGCACAGATACGCAGTATTTT	-	TRBJ2-3	TRBV7-9	few
CASSAVDANSPLHF	TGCGCCAGCAGCGCCGTAGACGCGAATTCACCCCTCCACTTT	-	TRBJ1-6	TRBV5-1	many
CASSLLGLITYNEQFF	TGCGCCAGCAGCTTATTGGGACTGATAACCTACAATGAGCAGTTCTTC	-	TRBJ2-1	TRBV5-1	many
CSVRRDPSGNTIYF	TGCAGCGTTCGAAGGGACCCTTCTGGAAACACCATATATTTT	-	TRBJ1-3	TRBV29-1	-
CAISGFTEAFF	TGTGCCATCAGTGGGTTTACTGAAGCTTTCTTT	-	TRBJ1-1	TRBV10-3	few
CASSLFPGQGTGELFF	TGCGCCAGCAGCCTTTTCCCGGGACAGGGAACCGGGGAGCTGTTTTTT	TRBD1	TRBJ2-2	TRBV4-3	many
CASSYSTLKANKGNSPLHF	TGTGCCAGCAGTTACTCTACACTAAAAGCCAATAAGGGTAATTCACCCCTCCACTTT	-	TRBJ1-6	TRBV6-5	few
CASSPGWGSAADTQYF	TGTGCCAGCAGCCCCGGATGGGGGTCGGCGGCAGATACGCAGTATTTT	-	TRBJ2-3	TRBV7-2	many
CSANPVGQRYF	TGCAGTGCTAACCCCGTCGGACAGCGGTACTTC	-	TRBJ2-4	TRBV20-1	few
CASSPPGLVGGEQFF	TGTGCCAGCTCACCACCGGGACTAGTCGGGGGTGAGCAGTTCTTC	TRBD2	TRBJ2-1	TRBV18	few
CASSLVAGNYGYTF	TGCGCCAGCAGCTTGGTTGCGGGGAACTATGGCTACACCTTC	-	TRBJ1-2	TRBV5-1	many
CASSPSDRAAFF	TGTGCCAGCTCACCGTCGGACAGGGCTGCTTTCTTT	TRBD1	TRBJ1-1	TRBV18	few
CASATTSGETTDTQYF	TGTGCCAGCGCCACGACTAGCGGGGAAACCACAGATACGCAGTATTTT	TRBD2	TRBJ2-3	TRBV5-4	-
CASGGRGQETQYF	TGTGCCAGCGGTGGTAGGGGGCAAGAGACCCAGTACTTC	-	TRBJ2-5	TRBV6-1	-
CASTKLATSTDTQYF	TGTGCCAGCACCAAACTAGCGACTAGCACAGATACGCAGTATTTT	TRBD2	TRBJ2-3	TRBV12-3/TRBV12-4	many
CSVARRVANTEAFF	TGCAGCGTGGCTAGACGGGTGGCGAACACTGAAGCTTTCTTT	-	TRBJ1-1	TRBV29-1	few
CASSGSWGTDTQYF	TGCGCCAGCAGTGGTAGCTGGGGCACAGATACGCAGTATTTT	-	TRBJ2-3	TRBV5-1	many
CAWSVSVAGSSYNEQFF	TGTGCCTGGAGTGTCTCTGTAGCGGGTAGCTCCTACAATGAGCAGTTCTTC	TRBD2	TRBJ2-1	TRBV30	-
CASSLSARRQHNTEAFF	TGTGCCAGCAGCCTAAGCGCCCGTCGGCAGCACAACACTGAAGCTTTCTTT	-	TRBJ1-1	TRBV14	-
CASRPGYRQETQYF	TGCGCCAGCAGACCCGGGTACAGGCAAGAGACCCAGTACTTC	-	TRBJ2-5	TRBV5-1	many
CASSRTRNTGELFF	TGTGCCAGCAGCCGGACTAGAAACACCGGGGAGCTGTTTTTT	TRBD2	TRBJ2-2	TRBV7-3	many
CASSFPQETQYF	TGCGCCAGCAGCTTTCCCCAAGAGACCCAGTACTTC	-	TRBJ2-5	TRBV5-1	-
CASSRDSDQAFF	TGCGCCAGCAGCCGGGACAGCGACCAAGCTTTCTTT	TRBD1	TRBJ1-1	TRBV5-1	few
CASSSYVLGETQYF	TGTGCCAGCAGCTCCTACGTCTTGGGGGAGACCCAGTACTTC	-	TRBJ2-5	TRBV7-3	few
CASSNPGQGSTGELFF	TGTGCCAGCAGCAACCCGGGACAGGGGTCCACCGGGGAGCTGTTTTTT	TRBD1	TRBJ2-2	TRBV5-6	-
CASSRQRGRGIQETQYF	TGTGCCAGCTCACGCCAGCGGGGAAGGGGGATACAAGAGACCCAGTACTTC	-	TRBJ2-5	TRBV18	-
CASSPSFNQPQHF	TGTGCCAGCTCACCATCGTTCAATCAGCCCCAGCATTTT	-	TRBJ1-5	TRBV18	few
CASTRTANTEAFF	TGTGCCAGCACCAGGACGGCGAACACTGAAGCTTTCTTT	-	TRBJ1-1	TRBV2	many
CASSSTFTGNTEAFF	TGTGCCAGCAGCTCAACCTTCACAGGGAACACTGAAGCTTTCTTT	-	TRBJ1-1	TRBV5-4	-
CASSLSRAGDTGELFF	TGTGCCAGCAGTCTGAGTAGGGCCGGGGACACCGGGGAGCTGTTTTTT	-	TRBJ2-2	TRBV6-1	few
CSVPRRLGYDGYTF	TGCAGCGTCCCCCGCCGCTTGGGGTACGATGGCTACACCTTC	-	TRBJ1-2	TRBV29-1	-
CASSLQRFGGDTIYF	TGTGCCAGCAGCTTACAGCGGTTCGGAGGGGACACCATATATTTT	-	TRBJ1-3	TRBV7-9	many
CASSLGASYNSPLHF	TGCGCCAGCAGCTTGGGGGCGTCTTACAATTCACCCCTCCACTTT	-	TRBJ1-6	TRBV5-1	many
CASSRRGPGGGYTQYF	TGTGCCAGCAGTCGCAGGGGGCCGGGGGGGGGTTATACGCAGTATTTT	-	TRBJ2-3	TRBV12-3/TRBV12-4	many
CASSLTGGHEQFF	TGTGCCAGCAGCTTAACAGGGGGCCATGAGCAGTTCTTC	TRBD1	TRBJ2-1	TRBV11-2	many